Listed below are T cell receptor beta chains from one sample, sequenced in a study of blood T cells in healthy people across ages. One entry per CDR3 protein results from TCRdb running MiXCR on the 5' RACE reads. Of some 1,000,000 distinct CDR3 sequences listed, around 27% are singletons. The data also belong to a second study, concerning T cells of mothers and their children.

The sample consisted of blood. The receptors originated from a girl aged 2 to 10 in good health. Both conserved end residues are part of each CDR3. Fields, in order: J gene, clone size, V gene, D gene, CDR3 protein, CDR3 DNA. The D gene is left open where the match is weak. Some rows mark clone size as missing; the rest say once, few, many or name a class of expanded clone.

>TRBJ2-7|few|TRBV5-1|.
CASSPRQAREQYF
TGCGCCAGCAGCCCCCGACAGGCTCGCGAGCAGTACTTC
>TRBJ2-7|.|TRBV4-3|.
CASSPFGGSGYEQYF
TGCGCCAGCAGCCCCTTTGGAGGGAGCGGCTACGAGCAGTACTTC
>TRBJ2-7|.|TRBV7-3|.
CASSFSRLNKQYF
TGTGCCAGCAGCTTTAGTAGGCTTAACAAGCAGTACTTC
>TRBJ2-1|.|TRBV7-2|TRBD2
CASSSPRERGRLGNNGQFF
TGTGCCAGCAGCTCCCCTAGAGAGCGGGGCCGGCTGGGGAACAATGGGCAGTTCTTC
>TRBJ2-7|few|TRBV20-1|TRBD1
CSAKDRAVGEQYF
TGCAGTGCTAAGGACAGGGCTGTAGGCGAGCAGTACTTC
>TRBJ2-3|few|TRBV7-2|.
CASSPPQTSRQYF
TGTGCCAGCAGCCCCCCTCAGACTTCAAGGCAGTATTTT
>TRBJ1-2|.|TRBV3-1|.
CASSQDGLPAPYGYTF
TGTGCCAGCAGCCAAGACGGGCTCCCAGCGCCCTATGGCTACACCTTC
>TRBJ2-1|few|TRBV28|.
CASSDSTRVHDEQFF
TGTGCCAGCAGTGATTCTACTAGGGTTCACGATGAGCAGTTCTTC
>TRBJ2-7|.|TRBV2|TRBD1
CASSQGAFGSYEQYF
TGTGCCAGCAGTCAGGGGGCGTTTGGGTCCTACGAGCAGTACTTC
>TRBJ2-3|few|TRBV5-5|.
CASSLDGHNTDTQYF
TGTGCCAGCAGCTTGGATGGACACAACACAGATACGCAGTATTTT
>TRBJ2-1|.|TRBV27|.
CASGGEYNEQFF
TGTGCCAGCGGAGGGGAGTACAATGAGCAGTTCTTC
>TRBJ1-5|.|TRBV4-1|.
CASSQYSGKGDSNQPQHF
TGCGCCAGCAGCCAATATTCAGGGAAGGGAGATAGCAATCAGCCCCAGCATTTT
>TRBJ2-1|few|TRBV7-9|TRBD2
CASGGTSGRASGNEQFF
TGTGCCAGCGGGGGGACTAGCGGGAGGGCCAGCGGCAATGAGCAGTTCTTC
>TRBJ1-1|.|TRBV7-9|TRBD1
CASSLGTGGMNTEAFF
TGTGCCAGCAGCTTAGGGACAGGGGGCATGAACACTGAAGCTTTCTTT